This T cell receptor beta chain was observed in a study of blood T cells in healthy people across ages. In the study overall: Per two T cells, about one barcoded beta molecule was captured through template switching. Study-level points and caveats: More naive CD4+ cells and higher diversity were found in long-lived than in aged donors. Diversity of TCR beta per million T cells declined in a roughly linear way with age.

The authors ran a second PCR of roughly 6 to 12 cycles using a sample-barcoded 5' primer and a J-beta primer mix. TCRdb called the 5' RACE reads again in MiXCR, with one record for every CDR3 protein. The sample contains about 650,000 distinct CDR3 sequences, under 65% of which appear only once. This clonotype was picked up one time. Its antigen is still unknown. In each sample, at least 6 million PBMCs were isolated. The source material was blood. The sequence was collected from an elderly woman in good health.

CDR3 residues: CSVELENQPQHF. For the CDR3, the DNA is TGCAGCGTTGAATTGGAAAATCAGCCCCAGCATTTT. This chain connects TRBV29-1 to TRBJ1-5; no reliable D call. CDR3 size: 12 residues. Looked up from germline, CDR1 is SQVTM and CDR2 is ANQGSEA. Trimming pared 2 bases from V and 4 bases from J, leaving 6 bases between. The full variable domain, completed using reference TRBV29-1 and TRBJ1-5, is SAVISQKPSRDICQRGTSLTIQCQVDSQVTMMFWYRQQPGQSLTLIATANQGSEATYESGFVIDKFPISRPNLTFSTLTVSNMSPEDSSIYLCSVELENQPQHFGDGTRLSIL.